Below, 15 T cell receptor beta chains from the same sample are listed, as sequenced in a study of T cell changes during pregnancy in multiple sclerosis. Libraries were prepared by immunoSEQ multiplex PCR; TCRdb keeps only in-frame clonotypes and omits some of them. The repertoire holds around 75,000 clones, with about 93% as singletons. The specimen was CD4+ T cells from peripheral blood mononuclear cells, collected after pregnancy. The receptors stem from a female donor with multiple sclerosis, enrolled in a pregnancy study.

The chain recombines TRBV29-1 with TRBJ1-4; D gene ambiguous. Germline CDR1 and CDR2: SQVTM and ANQGSEA. This CDR3 is 14 amino acids long. V lost 6 bases, J lost 1 base, and 12 bases lay in between. This CDR3 is CSVSSRGTNEKLFF. The CDR3 nucleotides are TGCAGCGTGAGTTCGCGGGGAACTAATGAAAAACTGTTTTTT.

V is TRBV7-2 and J is TRBJ2-2; perhaps TRBD2 as D (5 bases). This CDR3 contains 15 residues. Germline lookup yields CDR1 SGHTA and CDR2 FQGNSA. V was trimmed by 1 base and J by 6 bases, leaving 12 bases between them. The CDR3 DNA is TGTGCCAGCAGCTTAGGAGGGAAGCTCGCCGGGGAGCTGTTTTTT. This sequence encodes CASSLGGKLAGELFF. Drawing the rest from reference TRBV7-2 and TRBJ2-2, the complete variable domain is GAGVSQSPSNKVTEKGKDVELRCDPISGHTALYWYRQSLGQGLEFLIYFQGNSAPDKSGLPSDRFSAERTGGSVSTLTIQRTQQEDSAVYLCASSLGGKLAGELFFGEGSRLTVL.

V and J are TRBV27 and TRBJ2-6; D remains unclear. Trimming removed 3 bases at V and 3 bases at J, with 12 bases between. Germline values: CDR1 MNHEY, CDR2 SMNVEV (reference sequence). The CDR3 sequence is 16 residues long. CDR3 region: CASSLSPGSGANVLTF. The CDR3 DNA is TGTGCCAGCAGTTTGTCCCCAGGCAGTGGGGCCAACGTCCTGACTTTC.

This clone was observed a single time. This chain links TRBV30 with TRBJ2-2; tentative D call: TRBD1 (9 bases). The CDR3 is 16 residues long. The V end lost 0 bases, the J end lost 15 bases, and 26 bases lay between the germline ends. Germline lookup yields CDR1 GTSNPN and CDR2 SVGIG (reference sequence). The CDR3 loop reads CAWSVSGTGFALKMFF. CDR3 coding DNA: TGTGCCTGGAGTGTTAGCGGGACAGGGTTCGCGCTGAAGATGTTTTTT.

DNA for the CDR3: TGTGCCAGCAGCTCCGAGAACGGGGAGCTGTTTTTT. This codes for CASSSENGELFF. J is TRBJ2-2 and V is TRBV7-9; D remains ambiguous. Trimming stripped 4 bases from V and 7 bases from J, with 7 bases between. Germline V gene sequence: CDR1 SEHNR, CDR2 FQNEAQ (reference sequence). The CDR3 covers 12 residues.

The J gene is TRBJ2-3, the V gene TRBV28, with 12 bases matching TRBD2. This CDR3 region has 18 residues. V trimming: 6 bases; J trimming: 5 bases; junction bases outside the gene matches: 15. Germline V gene sequence: CDR1 MDHEN, CDR2 SYDVKM. CDR3 DNA: TGTGCCAGCAGGCCGGGACTAGCGGGTTTGGGTTGGGGAGATACGCAGTATTTT. Translated: CASRPGLAGLGWGDTQYF.

This rearrangement joins TRBV4-2 to TRBJ2-1; possibly TRBD2 for D (5 bases). The ends were cut back, 2 bases at V and 8 bases at J, with 10 bases in the middle. Germline CDR1 LGHNA, CDR2 YNFKEQ. The length of the CDR3 is 13 residues. CDR3 residues: CASSQPTRDEQFF. CDR3 nucleotide sequence: TGTGCCAGCAGCCAACCGACGCGGGATGAGCAGTTCTTC.

This clone occurred once. In nucleotides, the CDR3 is TGTGCCAGCAGTGGGGGACAGTCGATTTCCATCTCCTACGAGCAGTACTTC. This sequence encodes CASSGGQSISISYEQYF. The J gene is TRBJ2-7, the V gene TRBV28; TRBD1 aligns across 7 bases. The CDR3 is 17 residues long. Germline V lookup: CDR1 MDHEN, CDR2 SYDVKM. V lost 5 bases, J lost 0 bases, and 13 bases stayed unmatched. The full variable domain, its missing parts supplied by reference TRBV28 and TRBJ2-7, is DVKVTQSSRYLVKRTGEKVFLECVQDMDHENMFWYRQDPGLGLRLIYFSYDVKMKEKGDIPEGYSVSREKKERFSLILESASTNQTSMYLCASSGGQSISISYEQYFGPGTRLTVT.

The J gene is TRBJ2-5, the V gene TRBV19; 9 bases align to TRBD2. The CDR3 is 15 amino acids. Germline V gives CDR1 LNHDA, CDR2 SQIVND (reference sequence). Trimming at V came to 0 bases and at J to 4 bases, leaving 3 bases not matched to a gene. The CDR3 spells CASSIEGLARETQYF. In DNA form, the CDR3 reads TGTGCCAGTAGTATAGAGGGACTAGCCCGAGAGACCCAGTACTTC.

The chain joins TRBV5-1 to TRBJ2-5, with 11 bases that match TRBD1. Germline values: CDR1 SGHRS, CDR2 YFSETQ. This CDR3 region has 14 residues. V shed 4 bases and J 6 bases; nucleotides not matched to a gene: 5. The CDR3 loop reads CASSAGTGGQTQYF. CDR3 DNA sequence: TGCGCCAGCAGCGCCGGGACAGGGGGACAGACCCAGTACTTC.

The chain has TRBV18 and TRBJ2-7; tentatively, D is TRBD2 (8 bases). The germline V gene encodes CDR1 KGHSH and CDR2 LQKENI. This CDR3 contains 19 residues. The V end was cut by 6 bases, the J end by 7 bases, with 34 bases between. The CDR3 DNA reads TGTGCCAGCTCCCAGAGGGGGCCCGGGGGGGAGCGGGGCCGGGTAGAGCAGTACTTC. This translates into CASSQRGPGGERGRVEQYF.

This rearrangement joins TRBV11-2 to TRBJ2-5, with D perhaps matching TRBD2 (6 bases). Looked up from germline, CDR1 is SGHAT and CDR2 is FQNNGV. The ends were cut back, 0 bases at V and 4 bases at J, with 15 bases in the middle. The CDR3 spans 16 residues. CDR3 protein: CASSLEPRSSGETQYF. Here the CDR3 DNA reads TGTGCCAGCAGCTTAGAGCCCAGGAGTAGCGGAGAGACCCAGTACTTC. The entire variable domain, with the rest obtained from reference TRBV11-2 and TRBJ2-5, is as follows: EAGVAQSPRYKIIEKRQSVAFWCNPISGHATLYWYQQILGQGPKLLIQFQNNGVVDDSQLPKDRFSAERLKGVDSTLKIQPAKLEDSAVYLCASSLEPRSSGETQYFGPGTRLLVL.

V and J are TRBV20-1 and TRBJ1-1; a weak D match, TRBD1 (5 bases). Germline V gene sequence: CDR1 DFQATT, CDR2 SNEGSKA (reference sequence). The CDR3 has 9 residues. The CDR3 nucleotides are TGCACCCCTACAGGTGAAGCTTTCTTT. It yields the protein CTPTGEAFF.

The J gene is TRBJ2-7, the V gene TRBV9; 8 nucleotides align to TRBD2. Trimming cost V 4 bases and J 6 bases; bases outside gene matches: 9. This CDR3 spans 14 amino acids. Germline assignment: CDR1 SGDLS and CDR2 YYNGEE. The CDR3 DNA follows: TGTGCCAGCAGCCCCACTAGCGGCCCTACCGAGCAGTACTTC. It is translated as CASSPTSGPTEQYF.

The chain has TRBV7-2 and TRBJ2-3; possible D gene TRBD2, 5 bases. Germline CDR1 is SGHTA and CDR2 is FQGNSA. Trimming took off 6 bases at V and 1 base at J, with 26 bases between the two ends. The CDR3 covers 19 residues. Written as DNA, the CDR3 is TGTGCCAGCAGTTGGAGGTTCCCTGGCCCCCCCGTTGGCACAGATACGCAGTATTTT. Amino acids: CASSWRFPGPPVGTDTQYF.